The table lists the clone carrying this T cell receptor beta chain with a few counts. Its antigen is not identified. The source of the sample is a study of vaccination effects on CD4 cells after COVID-19. Overall study: Post-vaccine draws lagged the second dose by a median of 72 days.

Antigen-specific CD4+ T cells expanded by the ViraFEST assay with viral peptide pools were then sequenced. Cells that had been cultured for approximately ten days were the source of isolated CD4+ T cells. Participants each got two BNT162b2 or mRNA-1273 vaccine doses. Previously uninfected by SARS-CoV-2, the vaccine recipients also showed negative nucleocapsid antibodies. Each culture well received around 2 million PBMC. These cells were then cultured in IMDM with 7.5 to 10 IU/ml IL-2 and 10 ug/ml peptides. The authors replaced half the medium with IL-2 medium on days 3 and 7. The repertoire was sequenced with immunoSEQ multiplex PCR; TCRdb's copy has only in-frame clones and lacks some. The sample shows some 69,000 clones, 74% of them seen only once. This CDR3 contains 15 residues. Germline V lookup: CDR1 SGHAT, CDR2 FQNNGV. Trimming took off 3 bases at V and 1 base at J, with 12 bases between the two ends.

This receptor was identified in a human donor who received a COVID-19 vaccine. The chain joins TRBV11-2 to TRBJ1-1, with D perhaps TRBD1 (5 bases). This specimen was CD4+ T cells from PBMCs cultured with HCoV-229E spike peptides, taken after COVID-19 vaccination. This CDR3 is CASSLTHTGNTEAFF. In nucleotides, the CDR3 is TGTGCCAGCAGCTTGACGCACACAGGGAACACTGAAGCTTTCTTT.